A selection of T cell receptor beta chains follows, all from one sample in a study of blood T cell repertoires in COVID-19. Method: immunoSEQ multiplex PCR; TCRdb's copy keeps in-frame clones and lacks some. The table lists around 140,000 clones, 84% of them singletons. The sequencing sample was made of peripheral blood. The receptors shown here come from a man aged 60 to 75 with active or convalescent COVID-19. The CDR3 runs from the conserved cysteine through the conserved F or W. Fields, in order: J gene, D gene, clone size, V gene, CDR3 DNA, CDR3 protein. D genes are given only for firm matches. Rows may omit the clone size; those that give it use once, few, many or a size class.

j_call: TRBJ1-5
d_call: TRBD1
clone_size: once
v_call: TRBV10-1
cdr3_nt: TGCGCCAGCAGTGAACACAGGGGGCTGCAGCCCCAGCATTTT
cdr3_aa: CASSEHRGLQPQHF

j_call: TRBJ1-2
d_call: .
clone_size: .
v_call: TRBV27
cdr3_nt: TGTGCCAGCAGTCTCAGGGGAGGGAATGGCTACACCTTC
cdr3_aa: CASSLRGGNGYTF

j_call: TRBJ1-2
d_call: TRBD1
clone_size: .
v_call: TRBV3-1/TRBV3-2
cdr3_nt: TGTGCCAGCAATTCCTGGGACAGTCCCTATGGCTACACCTTC
cdr3_aa: CASNSWDSPYGYTF

j_call: TRBJ2-6
d_call: .
clone_size: .
v_call: TRBV6-5
cdr3_nt: TGTGCCAGCAACAAAGAGGTTGCTGGGGCCAACGTCCTGACTTTC
cdr3_aa: CASNKEVAGANVLTF

j_call: TRBJ2-1
d_call: TRBD2
clone_size: few
v_call: TRBV7-9
cdr3_nt: TGTGCCAGCAGCTTAAGGCGGGGGACCTACAATGAGCAGTTCTTC
cdr3_aa: CASSLRRGTYNEQFF

j_call: TRBJ2-1
d_call: .
clone_size: .
v_call: TRBV6-4
cdr3_nt: TGTGCCAGCAGTAGTACGGGGTACAATGAGCAGTTCTTC
cdr3_aa: CASSSTGYNEQFF

j_call: TRBJ1-5
d_call: TRBD1
clone_size: .
v_call: TRBV19
cdr3_nt: TGTGCCAGTAGCAACAGACAGGGCTACAATCAGCCCCAGCATTTT
cdr3_aa: CASSNRQGYNQPQHF

j_call: TRBJ2-2
d_call: TRBD1
clone_size: .
v_call: TRBV7-8
cdr3_nt: TGTGCCAGCAGCTTTTCGACAGGGGGCTTTGCCGGGGAGCTGTTTTTT
cdr3_aa: CASSFSTGGFAGELFF

j_call: TRBJ1-1
d_call: .
clone_size: once
v_call: TRBV7-2
cdr3_nt: TGTGCCAGCAGCTTATTGTCAGGGAGGGGAATGAACACTGAAGCTTTCTTT
cdr3_aa: CASSLLSGRGMNTEAFF

j_call: TRBJ2-1
d_call: TRBD2
clone_size: .
v_call: TRBV27
cdr3_nt: TGTGCCAGCAGTCCCCGGACTAGCGGGGGGAAAAATGAGCAGTTCTTC
cdr3_aa: CASSPRTSGGKNEQFF

j_call: TRBJ1-3
d_call: .
clone_size: .
v_call: TRBV27
cdr3_nt: TGTGCCAGCAGCCCGGTCGGGGGATCTGGAAACACCATATATTTT
cdr3_aa: CASSPVGGSGNTIYF

j_call: TRBJ1-5
d_call: .
clone_size: .
v_call: TRBV3-1/TRBV3-2
cdr3_nt: TGTGCCAGCAGCCACGGCTGGGACTGGGGCGGGGGGGGCAATCAGCCCCAGCATTTT
cdr3_aa: CASSHGWDWGGGGNQPQHF

j_call: TRBJ2-4
d_call: .
clone_size: .
v_call: TRBV9
cdr3_nt: TGTGCCAGCAGCGTAGGCAGGGTAAACATTCAGTACTTC
cdr3_aa: CASSVGRVNIQYF

j_call: TRBJ1-1
d_call: TRBD1
clone_size: .
v_call: TRBV28
cdr3_nt: TGTGCCAGCAGTTTAACCCGACAGGGCAAAGAAGCTTTCTTT
cdr3_aa: CASSLTRQGKEAFF

j_call: TRBJ1-1
d_call: .
clone_size: once
v_call: TRBV12-5
cdr3_nt: TGTGCTAGTGGTTTGGGGGGGGATCGGACTGAAGCTTTCTTT
cdr3_aa: CASGLGGDRTEAFF

j_call: TRBJ1-5
d_call: .
clone_size: few
v_call: TRBV19
cdr3_nt: TGTGCCAGTAGTATTGTAACAGGGAATCAGCCCCAGCATTTT
cdr3_aa: CASSIVTGNQPQHF

j_call: TRBJ1-2
d_call: .
clone_size: few
v_call: TRBV5-1
cdr3_nt: TGCGCCAGCAGCTTGGACAGAACCTATGGCTACACCTTC
cdr3_aa: CASSLDRTYGYTF

j_call: TRBJ1-4
d_call: .
clone_size: few
v_call: TRBV7-2
cdr3_nt: TGTGCCAGCAGCAAACAGGGCGGAACTAATGAAAAACTGTTTTTT
cdr3_aa: CASSKQGGTNEKLFF

j_call: TRBJ2-1
d_call: TRBD1
clone_size: .
v_call: TRBV25-1
cdr3_nt: TGTGCCAGCAGTGAAAAGGACAGGGGTGCCTACAATGAGCAGTTCTTC
cdr3_aa: CASSEKDRGAYNEQFF

j_call: TRBJ1-2
d_call: .
clone_size: .
v_call: TRBV20-1
cdr3_nt: TGCAGTGCTAGTGTAGCTCAGGGATATGGCTACACCTTC
cdr3_aa: CSASVAQGYGYTF

j_call: TRBJ2-2
d_call: .
clone_size: .
v_call: TRBV7-2
cdr3_nt: TGTGCCAGCAGCTTACAGGGGCCCAACACCGGGGAGCTGTTTTTT
cdr3_aa: CASSLQGPNTGELFF

j_call: TRBJ2-3
d_call: .
clone_size: .
v_call: TRBV11-3
cdr3_nt: TGTGCCAGCACCTCCTTGGGGCTAGATAGCACAGATACGCAGTATTTT
cdr3_aa: CASTSLGLDSTDTQYF

j_call: TRBJ2-3
d_call: TRBD2
clone_size: .
v_call: TRBV6-4
cdr3_nt: TGTGCCAGCAGTGATGGACTAGCGGGAGTAGATACGCAGTATTTT
cdr3_aa: CASSDGLAGVDTQYF

j_call: TRBJ1-1
d_call: .
clone_size: .
v_call: TRBV19
cdr3_nt: TGTGCCAGTACTAGCAGAGGCACCCAAAACACTGAAGCTTTCTTT
cdr3_aa: CASTSRGTQNTEAFF

j_call: TRBJ2-1
d_call: TRBD2
clone_size: .
v_call: TRBV6-5
cdr3_nt: TGTGCCACTAGGGGGACTAGCGGGGTTTACAATGAGCAGTTCTTC
cdr3_aa: CATRGTSGVYNEQFF

j_call: TRBJ1-1
d_call: .
clone_size: .
v_call: TRBV12-3/TRBV12-4
cdr3_nt: TGTGCCAGCAGGCGGAGGAGGAACACTGAAGCTTTCTTT
cdr3_aa: CASRRRRNTEAFF

j_call: TRBJ2-1
d_call: .
clone_size: .
v_call: TRBV5-6
cdr3_nt: TGTGCCAGCAGGGAGGACGTGTCAAACAATGAGCAGTTCTTC
cdr3_aa: CASREDVSNNEQFF

j_call: TRBJ2-3
d_call: TRBD1
clone_size: .
v_call: TRBV9
cdr3_nt: TGTGCCAGCAGCGCCGCCTCAGGGGGCGTTGCAGATACGCAGTATTTT
cdr3_aa: CASSAASGGVADTQYF

j_call: TRBJ2-6
d_call: TRBD1
clone_size: .
v_call: TRBV6-2/TRBV6-3
cdr3_nt: TGTGCCAGCAGTTTCACAACAGGGGCTGGGACTGGGGCCAACGTCCTGACTTTC
cdr3_aa: CASSFTTGAGTGANVLTF

j_call: TRBJ2-3
d_call: .
clone_size: many
v_call: TRBV6-2/TRBV6-3
cdr3_nt: TGTGCCAGCAGCCCTCACTTGTTTACTAAAAACACAGATACGCAGTATTTT
cdr3_aa: CASSPHLFTKNTDTQYF

j_call: TRBJ2-3
d_call: TRBD2
clone_size: .
v_call: TRBV2
cdr3_nt: TGTGCCAGCAACCTAGCGGGGAACACAGATACGCAGTATTTT
cdr3_aa: CASNLAGNTDTQYF

j_call: TRBJ2-3
d_call: .
clone_size: .
v_call: TRBV6-2/TRBV6-3
cdr3_nt: TGTGCCAGCAGTTACTTGCCAGGGCTCAGCACAGATACGCAGTATTTT
cdr3_aa: CASSYLPGLSTDTQYF

j_call: TRBJ2-1
d_call: .
clone_size: .
v_call: TRBV5-8
cdr3_nt: TGTGCCAGCAGCTTGGCAGGGACATCCTACAATGAGCAGTTCTTC
cdr3_aa: CASSLAGTSYNEQFF

j_call: TRBJ2-3
d_call: TRBD1
clone_size: once
v_call: TRBV6-2/TRBV6-3
cdr3_nt: TGTGCCAGCAGTTCACTGGGGACAGTGGCAGATACGCAGTATTTT
cdr3_aa: CASSSLGTVADTQYF

j_call: TRBJ1-1
d_call: .
clone_size: once
v_call: TRBV15
cdr3_nt: TGTGCCACCAGCAGAGATAGCGATTGGCCGGGCACCAATGAAGCTTTCTTT
cdr3_aa: CATSRDSDWPGTNEAFF

j_call: TRBJ2-5
d_call: .
clone_size: .
v_call: TRBV9
cdr3_nt: TGTGCCAGCAGCGTAGCTTCGGTAGAGGCCCAAGAGACCCAGTACTTC
cdr3_aa: CASSVASVEAQETQYF

j_call: TRBJ1-1
d_call: TRBD1
clone_size: few
v_call: TRBV30
cdr3_nt: TGTGCCTGGAGTGTACAGGGGAGCACTGAAGCTTTCTTT
cdr3_aa: CAWSVQGSTEAFF

j_call: TRBJ1-1
d_call: .
clone_size: .
v_call: TRBV10-2
cdr3_nt: TGCGCCAGCAGTGACCGTACTGAAGCTTTCTTT
cdr3_aa: CASSDRTEAFF